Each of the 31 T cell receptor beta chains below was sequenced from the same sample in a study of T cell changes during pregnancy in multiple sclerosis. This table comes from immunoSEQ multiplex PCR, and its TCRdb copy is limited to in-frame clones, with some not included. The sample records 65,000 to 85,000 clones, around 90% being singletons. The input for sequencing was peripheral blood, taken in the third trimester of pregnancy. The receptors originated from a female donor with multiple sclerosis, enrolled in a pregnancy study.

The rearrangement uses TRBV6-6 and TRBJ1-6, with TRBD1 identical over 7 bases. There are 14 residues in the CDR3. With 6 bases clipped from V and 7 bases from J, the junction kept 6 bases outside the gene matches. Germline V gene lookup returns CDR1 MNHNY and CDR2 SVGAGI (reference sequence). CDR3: CASSRDRANSPLHF. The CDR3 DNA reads TGTGCCAGCAGCCGTGACAGGGCAAATTCACCCCTCCACTTT.

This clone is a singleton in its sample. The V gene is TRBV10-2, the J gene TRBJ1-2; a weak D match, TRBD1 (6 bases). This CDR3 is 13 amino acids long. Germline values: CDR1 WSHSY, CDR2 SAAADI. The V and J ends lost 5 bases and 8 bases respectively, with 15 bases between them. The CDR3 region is CASSPGGPGGYTF. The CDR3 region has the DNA TGCGCCAGCAGTCCCGGGGGGCCTGGGGGCTACACCTTC.

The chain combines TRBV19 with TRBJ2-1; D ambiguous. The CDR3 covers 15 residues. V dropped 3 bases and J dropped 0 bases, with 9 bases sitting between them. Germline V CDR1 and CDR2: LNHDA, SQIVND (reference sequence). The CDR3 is CASSISIRSYNEQFF. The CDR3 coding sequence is TGTGCCAGTAGTATTTCTATCCGCTCCTACAATGAGCAGTTCTTC. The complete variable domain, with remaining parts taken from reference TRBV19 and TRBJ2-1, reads DGGITQSPKYLFRKEGQNVTLSCEQNLNHDAMYWYRQDPGQGLRLIYYSQIVNDFQKGDIAEGYSVSREKKESFPLTVTSAQKNPTAFYLCASSISIRSYNEQFFGPGTRLTVL.

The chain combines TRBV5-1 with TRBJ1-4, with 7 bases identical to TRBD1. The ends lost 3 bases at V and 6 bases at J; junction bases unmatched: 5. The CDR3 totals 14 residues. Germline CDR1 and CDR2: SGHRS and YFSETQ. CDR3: CASSSTGNHEKLFF. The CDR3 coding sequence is TGCGCCAGCAGCTCGACAGGGAACCATGAAAAACTGTTTTTT. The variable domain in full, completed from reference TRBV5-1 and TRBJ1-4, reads KAGVTQTPRYLIKTRGQQVTLSCSPISGHRSVSWYQQTPGQGLQFLFEYFSETQRNKGNFPGRFSGRQFSNSRSEMNVSTLELGDSALYLCASSSTGNHEKLFFGSGTQLSVL.

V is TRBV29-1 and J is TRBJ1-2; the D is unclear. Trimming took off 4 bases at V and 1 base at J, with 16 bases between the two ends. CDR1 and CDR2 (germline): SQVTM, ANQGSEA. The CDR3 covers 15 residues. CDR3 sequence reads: CSVGQLPGNNYGYTF. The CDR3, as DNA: TGCAGCGTTGGGCAGCTGCCGGGGAATAACTATGGCTACACCTTC.

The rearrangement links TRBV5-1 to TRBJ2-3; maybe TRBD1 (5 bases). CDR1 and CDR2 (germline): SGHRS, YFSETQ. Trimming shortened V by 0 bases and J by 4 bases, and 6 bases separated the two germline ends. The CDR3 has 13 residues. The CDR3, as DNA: TGCGCCAGCAGCTTGGGGGGCCCAGATACGCAGTATTTT. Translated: CASSLGGPDTQYF.

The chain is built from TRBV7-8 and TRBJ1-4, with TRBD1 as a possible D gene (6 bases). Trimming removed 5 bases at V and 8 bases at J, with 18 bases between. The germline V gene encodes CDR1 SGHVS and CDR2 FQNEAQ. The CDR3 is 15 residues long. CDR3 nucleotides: TGTGCCAGCAGCAAAGGGGGACCCCGGAGGGAAAAACTGTTTTTT. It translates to CASSKGGPRREKLFF.

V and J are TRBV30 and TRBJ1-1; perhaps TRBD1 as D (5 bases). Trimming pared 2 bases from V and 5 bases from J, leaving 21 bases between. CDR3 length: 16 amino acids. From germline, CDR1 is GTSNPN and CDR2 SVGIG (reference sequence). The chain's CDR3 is CAWSSPIKTVKTEAFF. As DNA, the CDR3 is TGTGCCTGGAGTTCGCCTATTAAGACAGTTAAGACTGAAGCTTTCTTT.

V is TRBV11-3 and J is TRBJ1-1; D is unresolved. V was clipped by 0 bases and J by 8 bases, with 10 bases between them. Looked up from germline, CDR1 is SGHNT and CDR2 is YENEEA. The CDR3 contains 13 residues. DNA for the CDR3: TGTGCCAGCAGCTTAGATCGGACGGGGGAAGCTTTCTTT. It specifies CASSLDRTGEAFF.

The CDR3 DNA sequence: TGTGCCAGCAGCTACGAACAGAGAATCAATGAGCAGTTCTTC. Translated: CASSYEQRINEQFF. The chain recombines TRBV7-9 with TRBJ2-1; D call uncertain. The V end was cut by 4 bases, the J end by 6 bases, with 13 bases between. Germline CDR1 and CDR2: SEHNR and FQNEAQ (reference sequence). The CDR3 spans 14 residues. Looking up the rest from reference TRBV7-9 and TRBJ2-1 gives the full variable domain: DTGVSQNPRHKITKRGQNVTFRCDPISEHNRLYWYRQTLGQGPEFLTYFQNEAQLEKSRLLSDRFSAERPKGSFSTLEIQRTEQGDSAMYLCASSYEQRINEQFFGPGTRLTVL.

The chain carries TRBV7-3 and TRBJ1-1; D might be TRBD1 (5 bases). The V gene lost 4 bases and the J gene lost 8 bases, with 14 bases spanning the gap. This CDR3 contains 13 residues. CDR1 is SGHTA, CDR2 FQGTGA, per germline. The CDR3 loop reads CASSSDSFGEAFF. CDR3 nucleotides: TGTGCCAGCAGCTCCGACAGCTTTGGGGAAGCTTTCTTT.

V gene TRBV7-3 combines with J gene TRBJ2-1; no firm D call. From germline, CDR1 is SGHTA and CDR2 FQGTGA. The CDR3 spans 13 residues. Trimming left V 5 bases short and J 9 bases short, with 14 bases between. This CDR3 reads CASSTQVASEQFF. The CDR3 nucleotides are TGTGCCAGCAGCACGCAGGTGGCGAGTGAGCAGTTCTTC. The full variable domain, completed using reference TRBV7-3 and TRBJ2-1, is GAGVSQTPSNKVTEKGKYVELRCDPISGHTALYWYRQSLGQGPEFLIYFQGTGAADDSGLPNDRFFAVRPEGSVSTLKIQRTERGDSAVYLCASSTQVASEQFFGPGTRLTVL.

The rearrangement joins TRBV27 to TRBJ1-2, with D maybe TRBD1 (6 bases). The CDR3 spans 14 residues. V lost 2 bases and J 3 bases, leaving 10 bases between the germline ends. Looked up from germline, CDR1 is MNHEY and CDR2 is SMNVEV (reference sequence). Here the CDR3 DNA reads TGTGCCAGCAGTTTAGGAACAGGGTACTATGGCTACACCTTC. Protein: CASSLGTGYYGYTF.

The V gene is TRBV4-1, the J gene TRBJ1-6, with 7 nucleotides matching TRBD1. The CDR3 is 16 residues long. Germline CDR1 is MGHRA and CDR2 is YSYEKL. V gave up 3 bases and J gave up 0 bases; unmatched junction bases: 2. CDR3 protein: CASSQDRSSYNSPLHF. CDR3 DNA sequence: TGCGCCAGCAGCCAGGACAGGAGCTCCTATAATTCACCCCTCCACTTT.

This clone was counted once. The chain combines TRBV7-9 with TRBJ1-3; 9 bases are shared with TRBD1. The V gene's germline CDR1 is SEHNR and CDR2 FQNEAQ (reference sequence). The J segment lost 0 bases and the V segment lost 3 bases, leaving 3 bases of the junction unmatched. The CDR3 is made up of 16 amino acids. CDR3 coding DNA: TGTGCCAGCAGCTTTTTGACAGGGGGCTCTGGAAACACCATATATTTT. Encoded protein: CASSFLTGGSGNTIYF.

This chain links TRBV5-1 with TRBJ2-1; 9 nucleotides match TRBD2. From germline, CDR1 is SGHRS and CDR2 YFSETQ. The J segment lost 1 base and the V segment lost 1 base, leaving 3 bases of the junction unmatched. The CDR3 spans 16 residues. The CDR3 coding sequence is TGCGCCAGCAGCTTGCGAGCGGGGGGATCCTACAATGAGCAGTTCTTC. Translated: CASSLRAGGSYNEQFF.

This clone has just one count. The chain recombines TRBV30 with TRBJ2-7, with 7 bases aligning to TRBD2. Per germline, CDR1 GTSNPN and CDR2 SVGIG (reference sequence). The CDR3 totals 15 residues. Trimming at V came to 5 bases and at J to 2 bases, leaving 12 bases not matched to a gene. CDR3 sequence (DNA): TGTGCCTGGGGGGGGGAGGGGAGCGGTACCTACGAGCAGTACTTC. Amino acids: CAWGGEGSGTYEQYF.

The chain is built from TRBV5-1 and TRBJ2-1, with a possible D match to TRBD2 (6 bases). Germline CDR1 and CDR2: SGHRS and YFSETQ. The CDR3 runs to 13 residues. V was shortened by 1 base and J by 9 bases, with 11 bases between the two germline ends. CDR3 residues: CASSLNPGGEQFF. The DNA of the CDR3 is TGCGCCAGCAGCTTGAACCCCGGGGGTGAGCAGTTCTTC.

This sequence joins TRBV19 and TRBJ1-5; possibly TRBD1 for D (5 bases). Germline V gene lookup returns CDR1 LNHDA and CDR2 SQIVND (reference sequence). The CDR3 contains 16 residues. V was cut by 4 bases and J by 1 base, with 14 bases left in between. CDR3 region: CASSTTGRVSNQPQHF. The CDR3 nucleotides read TGTGCCAGTAGTACCACAGGAAGGGTGAGCAATCAGCCCCAGCATTTT.

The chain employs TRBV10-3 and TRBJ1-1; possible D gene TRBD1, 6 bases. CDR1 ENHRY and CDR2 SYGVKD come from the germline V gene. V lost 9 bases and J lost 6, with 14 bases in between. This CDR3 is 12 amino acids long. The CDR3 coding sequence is TGTGCCATTCGCGGGGGGGCCGCTGAAGCTTTCTTT. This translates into CAIRGGAAEAFF.

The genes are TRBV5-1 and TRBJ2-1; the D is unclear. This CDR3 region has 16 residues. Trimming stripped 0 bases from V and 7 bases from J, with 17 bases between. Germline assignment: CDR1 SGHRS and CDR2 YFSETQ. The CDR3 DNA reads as TGCGCCAGCAGCTTGGTGGTAGCCCACCCGGAGAATGAGCAGTTCTTC. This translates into CASSLVVAHPENEQFF.

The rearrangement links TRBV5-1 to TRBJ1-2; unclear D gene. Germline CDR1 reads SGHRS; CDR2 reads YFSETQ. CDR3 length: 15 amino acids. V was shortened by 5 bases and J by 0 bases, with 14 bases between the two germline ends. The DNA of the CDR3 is TGCGCCAGCAGGGTAGACACCCACCCTAACTATGGCTACACCTTC. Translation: CASRVDTHPNYGYTF.

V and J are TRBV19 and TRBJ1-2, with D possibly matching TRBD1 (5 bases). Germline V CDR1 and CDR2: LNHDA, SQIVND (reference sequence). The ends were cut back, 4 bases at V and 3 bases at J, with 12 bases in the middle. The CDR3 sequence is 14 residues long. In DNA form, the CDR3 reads TGTGCCAGTAGTAGGGGCACCTGGGACTATGGCTACACCTTC. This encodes CASSRGTWDYGYTF.

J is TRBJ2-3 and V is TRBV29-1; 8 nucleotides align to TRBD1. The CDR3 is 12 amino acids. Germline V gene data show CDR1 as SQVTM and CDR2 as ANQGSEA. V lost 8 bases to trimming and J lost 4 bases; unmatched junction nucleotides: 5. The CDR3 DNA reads TGCAGCCACGGACAGGGCTCAGATACGCAGTATTTT. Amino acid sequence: CSHGQGSDTQYF.

Here the CDR3 reads CASKEGGTDTQYF. CDR3 nucleotides: TGTGCCAGCAAGGAGGGTGGAACAGATACGCAGTATTTT. The rearrangement uses TRBV7-8 and TRBJ2-3, with D maybe TRBD2 (6 bases). Trimming pared 7 bases from V and 3 bases from J, leaving 11 bases between. Germline V gene data show CDR1 as SGHVS and CDR2 as FQNEAQ. CDR3 length equals 13 residues. Full variable domain (rest looked up from reference TRBV7-8 and TRBJ2-3): GAGVSQSPRYKVAKRGQDVALRCDPISGHVSLFWYQQALGQGPEFLTYFQNEAQLDKSGLPSDRFFAERPEGSVSTLKIQRTQQEDSAVYLCASKEGGTDTQYFGPGTRLTVL.

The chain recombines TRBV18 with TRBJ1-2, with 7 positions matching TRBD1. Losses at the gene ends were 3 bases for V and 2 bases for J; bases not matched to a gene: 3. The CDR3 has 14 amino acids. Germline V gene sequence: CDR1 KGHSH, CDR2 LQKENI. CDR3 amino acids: CASSPSGGNYGYTF. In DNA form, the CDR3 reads TGTGCCAGCTCACCCTCAGGGGGGAACTATGGCTACACCTTC.

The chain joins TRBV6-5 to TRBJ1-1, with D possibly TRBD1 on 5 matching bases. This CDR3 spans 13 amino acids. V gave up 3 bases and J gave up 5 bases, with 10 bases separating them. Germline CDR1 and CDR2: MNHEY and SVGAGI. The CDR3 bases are TGTGCCAGCAGTTATTTACGACAGACTGAAGCTTTCTTT. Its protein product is CASSYLRQTEAFF.

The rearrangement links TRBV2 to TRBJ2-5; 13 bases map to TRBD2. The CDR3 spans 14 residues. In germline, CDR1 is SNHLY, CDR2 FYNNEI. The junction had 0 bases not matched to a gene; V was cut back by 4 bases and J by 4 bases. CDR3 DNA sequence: TGTGCCAGCAGTGGACTAGCGGGGGGAGAGACCCAGTACTTC. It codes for CASSGLAGGETQYF.

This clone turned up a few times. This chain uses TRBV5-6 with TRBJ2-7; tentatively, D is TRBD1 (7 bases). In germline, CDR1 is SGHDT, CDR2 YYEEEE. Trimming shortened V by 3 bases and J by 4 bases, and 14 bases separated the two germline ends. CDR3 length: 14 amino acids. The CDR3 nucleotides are TGTGCCAGCAGCTGGACAGGAGGGACTTACGAGCAGTACTTC. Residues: CASSWTGGTYEQYF.

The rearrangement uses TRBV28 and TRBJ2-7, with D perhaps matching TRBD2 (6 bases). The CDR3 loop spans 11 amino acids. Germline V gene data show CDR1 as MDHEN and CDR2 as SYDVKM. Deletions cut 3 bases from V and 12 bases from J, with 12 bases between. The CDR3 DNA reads TGTGCCAGCAGTTTTCCAGGCGGGGCGTACTTC. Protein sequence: CASSFPGGAYF.

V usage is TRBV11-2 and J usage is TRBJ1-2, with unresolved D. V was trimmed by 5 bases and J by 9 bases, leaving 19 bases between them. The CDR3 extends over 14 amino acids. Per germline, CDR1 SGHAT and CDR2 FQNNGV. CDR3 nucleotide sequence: TGTGCCAGCAGCACGCCGCGAATGCGGATGCGCTACACCTTC. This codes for CASSTPRMRMRYTF.